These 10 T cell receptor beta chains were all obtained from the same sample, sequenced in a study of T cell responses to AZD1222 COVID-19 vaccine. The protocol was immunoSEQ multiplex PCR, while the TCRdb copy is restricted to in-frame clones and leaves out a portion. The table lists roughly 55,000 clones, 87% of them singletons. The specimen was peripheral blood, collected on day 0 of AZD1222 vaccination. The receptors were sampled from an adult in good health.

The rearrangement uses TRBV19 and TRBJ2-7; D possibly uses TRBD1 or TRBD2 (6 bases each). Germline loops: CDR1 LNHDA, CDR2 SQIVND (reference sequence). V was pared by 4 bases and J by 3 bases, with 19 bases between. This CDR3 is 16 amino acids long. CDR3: CASSNLGGTVSYEQYF. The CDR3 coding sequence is TGTGCCAGTAGTAACCTAGGGGGGACGGTGAGCTACGAGCAGTACTTC.

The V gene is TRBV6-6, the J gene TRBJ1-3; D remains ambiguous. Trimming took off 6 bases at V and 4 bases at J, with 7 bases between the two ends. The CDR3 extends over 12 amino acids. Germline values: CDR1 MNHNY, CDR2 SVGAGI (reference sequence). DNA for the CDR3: TGTGCCAGCAGCCCCGGGGGAAACACCATATATTTT. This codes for CASSPGGNTIYF.

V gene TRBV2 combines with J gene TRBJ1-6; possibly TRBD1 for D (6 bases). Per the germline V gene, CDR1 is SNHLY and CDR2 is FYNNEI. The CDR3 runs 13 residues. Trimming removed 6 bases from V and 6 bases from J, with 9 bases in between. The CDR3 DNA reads TGTGCCAGCAGCGGACAGAGTAATTCACCCCTCCACTTT. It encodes CASSGQSNSPLHF.

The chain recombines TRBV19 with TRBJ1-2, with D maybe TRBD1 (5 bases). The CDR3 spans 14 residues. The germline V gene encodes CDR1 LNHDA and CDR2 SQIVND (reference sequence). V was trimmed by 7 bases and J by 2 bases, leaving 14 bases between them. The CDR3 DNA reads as TGTGCCAGTACCCCCCAACGGGGGAACTATGGCTACACCTTC. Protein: CASTPQRGNYGYTF.

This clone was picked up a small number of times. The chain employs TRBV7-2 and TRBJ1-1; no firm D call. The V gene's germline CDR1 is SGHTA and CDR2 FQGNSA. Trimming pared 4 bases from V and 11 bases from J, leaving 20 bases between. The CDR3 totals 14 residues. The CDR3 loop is CASSSRTGNGIAFF. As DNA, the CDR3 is TGTGCCAGCAGCTCCCGGACTGGCAACGGGATCGCTTTCTTT.

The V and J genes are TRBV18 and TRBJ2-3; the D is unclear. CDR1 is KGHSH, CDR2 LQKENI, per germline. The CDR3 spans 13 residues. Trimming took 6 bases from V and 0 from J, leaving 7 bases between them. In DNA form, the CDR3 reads TGTGCCAGCTCCGTTATTAGCACAGATACGCAGTATTTT. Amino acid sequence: CASSVISTDTQYF.

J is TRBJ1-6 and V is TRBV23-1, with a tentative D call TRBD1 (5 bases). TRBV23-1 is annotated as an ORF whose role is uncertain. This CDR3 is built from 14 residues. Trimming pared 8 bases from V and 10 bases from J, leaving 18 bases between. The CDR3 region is CASLGQGLGSPLHF. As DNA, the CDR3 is TGCGCCAGCCTGGGGCAGGGATTAGGATCACCCCTCCACTTT.

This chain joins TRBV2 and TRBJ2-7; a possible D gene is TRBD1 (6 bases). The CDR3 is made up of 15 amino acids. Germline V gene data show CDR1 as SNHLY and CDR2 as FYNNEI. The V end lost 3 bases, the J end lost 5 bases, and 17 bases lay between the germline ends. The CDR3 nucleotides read TGTGCCAGCAGTGAGCAGGGGACGGTAACTAACGAGCAGTACTTC. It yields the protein CASSEQGTVTNEQYF.

CDR3 protein: CASSLGDRGSDTQYF. CDR3 DNA sequence: TGTGCCAGCAGCTTGGGGGACAGGGGGTCAGATACGCAGTATTTT. The chain uses TRBV7-2 and TRBJ2-3; TRBD1 aligns across 11 bases. V trimming: 3 bases; J trimming: 4 bases; junction bases outside the gene matches: 3. The CDR3 sequence is 15 residues long. Germline CDR1 is SGHTA and CDR2 is FQGNSA.

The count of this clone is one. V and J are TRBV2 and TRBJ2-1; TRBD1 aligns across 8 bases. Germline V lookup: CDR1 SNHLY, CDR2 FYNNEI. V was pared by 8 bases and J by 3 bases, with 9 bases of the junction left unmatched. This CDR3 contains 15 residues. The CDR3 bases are TGTGCCAGCGGGATGGGACAGGCTATCTACAATGAGCAGTTCTTC. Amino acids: CASGMGQAIYNEQFF.